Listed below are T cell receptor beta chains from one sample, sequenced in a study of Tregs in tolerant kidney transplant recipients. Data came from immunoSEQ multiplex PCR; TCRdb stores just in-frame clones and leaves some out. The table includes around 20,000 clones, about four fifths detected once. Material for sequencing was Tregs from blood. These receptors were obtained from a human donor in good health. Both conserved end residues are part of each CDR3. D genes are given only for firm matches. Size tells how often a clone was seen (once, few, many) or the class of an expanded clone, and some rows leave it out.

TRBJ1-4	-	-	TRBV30	CAWNPGPGGVSNEKLFF	TGTGCCTGGAATCCGGGACCCGGGGGGGTATCTAATGAAAAACTGTTTTTT
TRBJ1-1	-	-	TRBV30	CAWSVPGQTSAEAFF	TGTGCCTGGAGTGTACCAGGACAAACCAGTGCTGAAGCTTTCTTT
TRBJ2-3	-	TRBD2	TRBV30	CAWTSGTSTDTQYF	TGTGCCTGGACTAGCGGAACTAGCACAGATACGCAGTATTTT
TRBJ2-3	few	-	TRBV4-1	CASSHLEDHSTDTQYF	TGCGCCAGCAGCCACTTGGAGGACCATAGCACAGATACGCAGTATTTT
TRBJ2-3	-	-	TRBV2	CASSEGGPTTDTQYF	TGTGCCAGCAGTGAGGGGGGGCCCACCACAGATACGCAGTATTTT
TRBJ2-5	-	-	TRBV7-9	CASSLTQGTGETQYF	TGTGCCAGCAGCCTGACGCAGGGGACTGGGGAGACCCAGTACTTC
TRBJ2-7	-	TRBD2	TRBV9	CASSARAGSTYEQYF	TGTGCCAGCAGCGCCAGAGCGGGGTCCACCTACGAGCAGTACTTC
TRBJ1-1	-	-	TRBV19	CASSQPTGPTEAFF	TGTGCCAGTAGCCAGCCCACGGGACCCACTGAAGCTTTCTTT
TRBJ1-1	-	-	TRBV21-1	CASSKVPGGPFCPNTEAFF	TGTGCCAGCAGCAAGGTCCCGGGGGGCCCCTTTTGCCCAAACACTGAAGCTTTCTTT
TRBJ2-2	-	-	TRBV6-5	CASSYRGFTGELFF	TGTGCCAGCAGTTACCGGGGTTTCACCGGGGAGCTGTTTTTT
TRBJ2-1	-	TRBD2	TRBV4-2	CASSQARLAGVGEQFF	TGTGCCAGCAGCCAAGCCCGGCTAGCGGGAGTTGGTGAGCAGTTCTTC
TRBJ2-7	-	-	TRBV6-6	CASRRVQPGEQYF	TGTGCCAGCCGACGGGTACAGCCCGGCGAGCAGTACTTC
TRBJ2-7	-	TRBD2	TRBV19	CASSSTWGGYEQYF	TGTGCCAGTAGTTCTACGTGGGGGGGGTACGAGCAGTACTTC
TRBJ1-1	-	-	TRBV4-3	CASSHRGSGTEAFF	TGCGCCAGCAGCCACAGGGGATCAGGCACTGAAGCTTTCTTT
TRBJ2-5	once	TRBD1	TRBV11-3	CASSPRQGGRETQYF	TGTGCCAGCAGCCCTCGACAGGGTGGTCGAGAGACCCAGTACTTC
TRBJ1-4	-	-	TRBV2	CASKLGSINEKLFF	TGTGCCAGCAAATTAGGTTCTATCAATGAAAAACTGTTTTTT
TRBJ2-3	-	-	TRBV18	CASSPPQGRSTDTQYF	TGTGCCAGCTCACCACCTCAGGGGAGAAGCACAGATACGCAGTATTTT
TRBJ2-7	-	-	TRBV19	CASSLSGSGPTYEQYF	TGTGCCAGTAGCCTCTCCGGATCGGGCCCCACCTACGAGCAGTACTTC
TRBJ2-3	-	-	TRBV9	CASSVARGALTDTQYF	TGTGCCAGCAGCGTAGCTCGGGGGGCCCTCACAGATACGCAGTATTTT
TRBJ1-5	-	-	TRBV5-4	CASSLGAPRRLNQPQHF	TGTGCCAGCAGCTTGGGGGCACCTCGGAGACTCAATCAGCCCCAGCATTTT
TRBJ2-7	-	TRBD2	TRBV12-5	CASGLVRLAGDKPGAYEQYF	TGTGCTAGTGGTTTGGTGCGGCTAGCGGGGGACAAACCCGGGGCTTACGAGCAGTACTTC
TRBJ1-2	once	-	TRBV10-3	CAISESGEGYTF	TGTGCCATCAGTGAGTCTGGGGAAGGCTACACCTTC